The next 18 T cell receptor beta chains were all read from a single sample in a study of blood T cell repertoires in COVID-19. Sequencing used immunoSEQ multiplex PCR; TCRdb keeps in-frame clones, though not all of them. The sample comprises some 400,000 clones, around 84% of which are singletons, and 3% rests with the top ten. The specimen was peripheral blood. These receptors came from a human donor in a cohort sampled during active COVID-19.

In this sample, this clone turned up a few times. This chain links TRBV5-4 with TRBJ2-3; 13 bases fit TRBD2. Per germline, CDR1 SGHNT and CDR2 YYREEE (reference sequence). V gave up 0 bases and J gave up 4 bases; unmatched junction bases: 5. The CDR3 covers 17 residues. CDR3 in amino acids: CASSLGTSGSGADTQYF. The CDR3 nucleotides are TGTGCCAGCAGCTTGGGGACTAGCGGGAGCGGTGCAGATACGCAGTATTTT.

The DNA of the CDR3 is TGTGCCAGCAGCCTCGCACAGGGGAACACTGAAGCTTTCTTT. Translation gives CASSLAQGNTEAFF. The chain uses TRBV3-1 (or the pseudogene TRBV3-2) and TRBJ1-1, with a possible D match to TRBD1 (6 bases). The CDR3 extends over 14 amino acids. The germline V gene has CDR1 LGHDT and CDR2 YNNKEL (reference sequence). V was clipped by 4 bases and J by 1 base, with 10 bases between them.

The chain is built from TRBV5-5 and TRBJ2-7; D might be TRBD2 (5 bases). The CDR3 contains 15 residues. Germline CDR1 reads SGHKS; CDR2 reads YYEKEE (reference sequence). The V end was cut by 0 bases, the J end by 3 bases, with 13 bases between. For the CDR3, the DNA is TGTGCCAGCAGCTTGGGGATGGCAGGACTCTACGAGCAGTACTTC. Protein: CASSLGMAGLYEQYF.

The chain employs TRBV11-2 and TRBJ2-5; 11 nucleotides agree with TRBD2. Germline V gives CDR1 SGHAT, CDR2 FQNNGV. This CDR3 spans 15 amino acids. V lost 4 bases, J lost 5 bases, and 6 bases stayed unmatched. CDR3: CASSWIAGGFETQYF. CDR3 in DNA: TGTGCCAGCAGCTGGATAGCGGGAGGGTTTGAGACCCAGTACTTC.

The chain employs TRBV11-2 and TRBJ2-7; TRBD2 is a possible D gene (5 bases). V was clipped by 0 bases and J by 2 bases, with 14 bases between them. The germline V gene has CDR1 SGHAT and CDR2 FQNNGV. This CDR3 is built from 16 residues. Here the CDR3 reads CASSLDSGGPTYEQYF. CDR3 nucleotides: TGTGCCAGCAGCTTAGATTCGGGCGGGCCAACCTACGAGCAGTACTTC.

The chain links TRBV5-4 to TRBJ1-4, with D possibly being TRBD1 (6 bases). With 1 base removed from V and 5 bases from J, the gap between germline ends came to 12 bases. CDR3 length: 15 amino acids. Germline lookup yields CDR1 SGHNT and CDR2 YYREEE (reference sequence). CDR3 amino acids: CASSLLSTGNEKLFF. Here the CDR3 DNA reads TGTGCCAGCAGCTTGTTATCGACAGGCAATGAAAAACTGTTTTTT.

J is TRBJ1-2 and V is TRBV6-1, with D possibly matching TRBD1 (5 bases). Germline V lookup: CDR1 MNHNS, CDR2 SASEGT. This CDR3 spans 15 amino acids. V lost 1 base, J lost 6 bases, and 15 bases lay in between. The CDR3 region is CASSEGGTRYDGYTF. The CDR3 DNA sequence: TGTGCCAGCAGTGAAGGGGGGACTCGGTACGATGGCTACACCTTC.

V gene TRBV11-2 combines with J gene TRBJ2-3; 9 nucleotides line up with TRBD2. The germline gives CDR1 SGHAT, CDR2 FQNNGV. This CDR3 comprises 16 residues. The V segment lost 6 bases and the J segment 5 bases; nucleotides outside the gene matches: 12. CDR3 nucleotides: TGTGCCAGCAGTCGCCCGACTAGCGGCCCAAAAGATACGCAGTATTTT. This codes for CASSRPTSGPKDTQYF.

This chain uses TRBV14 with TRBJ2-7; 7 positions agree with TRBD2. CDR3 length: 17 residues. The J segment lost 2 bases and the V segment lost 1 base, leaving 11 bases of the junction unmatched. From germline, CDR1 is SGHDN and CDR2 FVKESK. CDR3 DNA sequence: TGTGCCAGCAGCCAAGGGGGGAGGGCAAGGCGACCCTACGAGCAGTACTTC. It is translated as CASSQGGRARRPYEQYF.

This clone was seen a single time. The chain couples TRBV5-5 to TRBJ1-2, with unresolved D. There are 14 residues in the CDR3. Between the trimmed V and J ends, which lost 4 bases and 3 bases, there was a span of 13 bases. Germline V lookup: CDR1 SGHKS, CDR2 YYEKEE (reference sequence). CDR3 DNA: TGTGCCAGCAGCCCCCGCGGTAAGGACTATGGCTACACCTTC. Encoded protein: CASSPRGKDYGYTF.

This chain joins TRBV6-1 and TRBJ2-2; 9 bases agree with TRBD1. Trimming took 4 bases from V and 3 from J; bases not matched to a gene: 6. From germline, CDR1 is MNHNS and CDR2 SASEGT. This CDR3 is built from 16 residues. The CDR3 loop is CASSGRDRDYTGELFF. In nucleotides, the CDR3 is TGTGCCAGCAGTGGGCGGGACAGGGATTACACCGGGGAGCTGTTTTTT.

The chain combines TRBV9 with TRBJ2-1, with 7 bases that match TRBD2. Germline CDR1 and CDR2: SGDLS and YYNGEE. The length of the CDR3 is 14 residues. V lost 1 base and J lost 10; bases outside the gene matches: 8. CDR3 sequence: CASSVSVREGEQFF. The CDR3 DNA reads TGTGCCAGCAGCGTAAGTGTGAGGGAGGGGGAGCAGTTCTTC.

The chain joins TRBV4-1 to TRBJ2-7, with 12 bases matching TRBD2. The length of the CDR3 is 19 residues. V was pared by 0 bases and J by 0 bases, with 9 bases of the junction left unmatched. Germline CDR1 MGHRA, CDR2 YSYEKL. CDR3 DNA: TGCGCCAGCAGCCAAGAGAGACTAGCGGGGGATCCCAGCTCCTACGAGCAGTACTTC. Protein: CASSQERLAGDPSSYEQYF.

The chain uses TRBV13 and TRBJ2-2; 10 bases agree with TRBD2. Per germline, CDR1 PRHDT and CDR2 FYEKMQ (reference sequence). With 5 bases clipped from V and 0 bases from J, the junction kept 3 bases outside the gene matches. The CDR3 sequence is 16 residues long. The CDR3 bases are TGTGCCAGCAGCCGCGGACTAGCGGCGAACACCGGGGAGCTGTTTTTT. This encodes CASSRGLAANTGELFF.

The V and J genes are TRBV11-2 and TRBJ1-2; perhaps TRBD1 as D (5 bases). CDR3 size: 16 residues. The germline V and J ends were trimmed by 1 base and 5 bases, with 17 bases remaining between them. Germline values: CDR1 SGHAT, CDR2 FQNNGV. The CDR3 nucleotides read TGTGCCAGCAGCTTAGGGGAGATCGACGGGACTTATGGCTACACCTTC. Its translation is CASSLGEIDGTYGYTF.

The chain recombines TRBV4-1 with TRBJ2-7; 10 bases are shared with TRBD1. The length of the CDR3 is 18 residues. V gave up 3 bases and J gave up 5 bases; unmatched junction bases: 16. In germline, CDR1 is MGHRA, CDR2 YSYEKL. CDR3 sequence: CASSQLILGGTGADEQYF. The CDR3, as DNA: TGCGCCAGCAGCCAGCTTATCCTGGGAGGGACAGGGGCAGACGAGCAGTACTTC.

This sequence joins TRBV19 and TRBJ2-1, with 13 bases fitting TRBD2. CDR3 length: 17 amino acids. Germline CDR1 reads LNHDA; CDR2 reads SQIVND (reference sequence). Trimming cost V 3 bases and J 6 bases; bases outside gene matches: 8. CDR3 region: CASSITSGRAGANEQFF. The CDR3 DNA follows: TGTGCCAGTAGTATTACTAGCGGGAGGGCCGGGGCCAATGAGCAGTTCTTC. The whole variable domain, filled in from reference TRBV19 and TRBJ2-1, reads DGGITQSPKYLFRKEGQNVTLSCEQNLNHDAMYWYRQDPGQGLRLIYYSQIVNDFQKGDIAEGYSVSREKKESFPLTVTSAQKNPTAFYLCASSITSGRAGANEQFFGPGTRLTVL.

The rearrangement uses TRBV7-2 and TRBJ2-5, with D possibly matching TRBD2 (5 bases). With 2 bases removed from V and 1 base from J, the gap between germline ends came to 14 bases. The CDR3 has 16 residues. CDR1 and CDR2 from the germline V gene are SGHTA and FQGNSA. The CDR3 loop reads CASSLPYDYIQETQYF. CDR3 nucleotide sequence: TGTGCCAGCAGCTTACCATACGACTACATCCAAGAGACCCAGTACTTC.